Reported below is one TCR beta chain. Its antigen remains unidentified. The data derive from a study of shared clonotypes between healthy human individuals. The CDR3 contains 14 residues. Per the germline V gene, CDR1 is MNHEY and CDR2 is SVGAGI. V lost 2 bases and J lost 7, with 12 bases in between. Broader study findings: Only a few donors were included, so the genetic and exposure-history diversity represented was limited. Tissues were not sampled, only blood, and their repertoires likely differ.

Assay used: immunoSEQ multiplex PCR; TCRdb lists only in-frame clones, some missing. The sample includes 2 million to 2.5 million clones, over 85% of them seen just once. The chain has TRBV6-5 and TRBJ2-1, with D uncertain. The TCR comes from a man aged 18 to 35 in good health. The sequenced material came from naive CD4+ T cells sorted from blood. As for subset: CD45RA+ positively selected. The CDR3 sequence: CASSYGKGWNEQFF. The CDR3 DNA is TGTGCCAGCAGTTACGGCAAGGGTTGGAATGAGCAGTTCTTC.